The 4 T cell receptor beta chains below all came from one sample that was sequenced in a study of blood T cell repertoires in COVID-19. Data came from immunoSEQ multiplex PCR; TCRdb stores just in-frame clones and leaves some out. The sample carries just over 60,000 clones, about three quarters recorded once. Material for sequencing was peripheral blood. Receptors originate from a man aged 25-45 years with COVID-19, enrolled during active disease.

The chain links TRBV12-3 or TRBV12-4 to TRBJ1-1; D is uncertain. The CDR3 loop spans 12 amino acids. V was pared by 6 bases and J by 7 bases, with 12 bases between. For the CDR3, the DNA is TGTGCCAGCAGCTCTGGACGGGATGAAGCTTTCTTT. It translates to CASSSGRDEAFF.

The chain carries TRBV28 and TRBJ1-2; no clear D gene. The CDR3 loop spans 16 amino acids. The germline gives CDR1 MDHEN, CDR2 SYDVKM. The ends were cut back, 3 bases at V and 3 bases at J, with 17 bases in the middle. CDR3 DNA sequence: TGTGCCAGCAGTTTGTCCCCTATCTTATCCTACTATGGCTACACCTTC. This gives the protein CASSLSPILSYYGYTF.

The gene calls are TRBV2 and TRBJ1-2; D may be TRBD1 (5 bases). Trimming shortened V by 6 bases and J by 4 bases, and 15 bases separated the two germline ends. This CDR3 is 14 amino acids long. CDR1 is SNHLY, CDR2 FYNNEI, per germline. The DNA of the CDR3 is TGTGCCAGCAGAATCGGGGGTCGTCGCTATGGCTACACCTTC. Amino acid sequence: CASRIGGRRYGYTF.

This rearrangement joins TRBV3-1 (or the pseudogene TRBV3-2) to TRBJ2-1, with TRBD1 as a possible D gene (6 bases). V was pared by 0 bases and J by 2 bases, with 11 bases between. The CDR3 has 16 residues. Germline CDR1 LGHDT, CDR2 YNNKEL (reference sequence). CDR3 bases: TGTGCCAGCAGCCAAGACGAGGGGGACCCCTACAATGAGCAGTTCTTC. This gives the protein CASSQDEGDPYNEQFF.